This T cell receptor (beta chain) was recovered during a study of PD-1 blockade in classical Hodgkin lymphoma. Some clones are missing from TCRdb's copy, which holds only in-frame ones; the method was immunoSEQ multiplex PCR. Seen here are fewer than 40,000 clones, 90% to 95% observed once, and the top ten hold over 2%. Time point indicated: newly diagnosed, previously untreated cHL patient sample. The study compared against PBMCs from newly diagnosed, untreated classical Hodgkin lymphoma. The V gene's germline CDR1 is MNHEY and CDR2 SVGAGI. The CDR3 runs to 13 residues. V shed 6 bases and J shed 4 bases, with 12 bases lying between them.

This clonotype was sampled from a human donor with classical Hodgkin lymphoma. The chain combines TRBV6-5 with TRBJ2-5; no reliable D call. Material for sequencing was peripheral blood mononuclear cells (PBMCs). DNA for the CDR3: TGTGCCAGCAGGTCCCGGACGAGAGAGACCCAGTACTTC. Its translation: CASRSRTRETQYF.